This TCR beta chain appears in the sequencing data of a study of shared clonotypes between healthy human individuals (dated by TCRdb to 2018 to 2020). About the investigation overall: A few men and a couple of women, aged 18 to 49 years, made up the cohort. For each donor, three plates each were used for CD4 naive and CD4 memory, two plates were used for CD8 naive, and one plate was used for CD8 memory. The study deeply sequenced blood TCR repertoires of about 5 healthy adults to estimate repertoire size and the extent of clonotype sharing between individuals. To increase sequencing depth and limit assay-specific biases, different laboratories used diverse techniques to prepare libraries and sequence TCR repertoires. Per donor, leukapheresis produced somewhere between about 0.94 and 9.5 billion PBMCs. Findings and caveats that apply to the study as a whole: Naive subsets generally had larger estimated clonotype richness than memory subsets. Across four donors, around 5% of naive CD4, more than 3% of naive CD8, around 2.1% of memory CD4, and roughly 0.41% of memory CD8 clonotypes were shared. Based on pairwise subsampling, the degree of clonotype sharing among donors was expected to be affected by sequencing depth. Rarefaction of sorted-subset datasets indicated incomplete sequencing despite the large sequencing depth. Clonotypes shared by all four sorted-subset donors showed higher generation probabilities than non-shared clonotypes. Sampling was restricted to blood, and TCR repertoires in tissues likely differ from the TCR repertoires found in blood. Because the study included a small number of donors, the genetic and exposure-history diversity represented was limited.

TCR CDR3 regions were amplified from genomic DNA by multiplex PCR using the deep immunoSEQ assay. Genomic DNA extracted from each cell subset was distributed evenly over all wells of several immunoSEQ 96-well plates, and each plate served as one replicate. For sorted subsets, each replicate PCR was loaded with 150 to 250 ng genomic DNA, equivalent to 25,000 to 30,000 T cell genomes. The purified libraries were quantified using a Qubit 3.0 fluorometer, sized with a Bioanalyzer 2100, and then quantified again using the KAPA Library Quantification kit. Every immunoSEQ 96-well plate was sequenced on a dedicated single-read 150-cycle Illumina NextSeq 550 flow cell. The paper's processing steps were these. Because only junctional sequences without quality scores were contained in the immunoSEQ output, filtering matching that applied to full-length reads could not be performed. To assign V/J genes and CDR3, sequences were annotated using PyIR, a Python wrapper for IgBLAST v1.9, with IMGT germline references. Reads with weak V/J assignments (E-value above 1e-6), missing CDR3, stop codons, out-of-frame junctions, or ambiguous translated residues were removed. A V3J clonotype was defined by an identical inferred V gene, J gene, and CDR3 amino acid sequence. Percentage overlap between repertoires was computed as shared unique clonotypes divided by the size of the smaller repertoire. RTK rarefaction, the Chao1 estimator, and Recon v2.1 estimates of unobserved clonotypes were used to assess repertoire richness. For all TCRbeta clonotypes obtained by the gDNA method from four donors, generation probabilities were computed with OLGA. As stored in TCRdb, this immuneACCESS dataset retains in-frame rearrangements with V and J assigned. A fraction of the clones does not appear; measured against another copy, unresolved V genes explain less than half of the discrepancy, and the remainder lacks a known reason. Clone size and V and J calls were adopted from that table, with D and trimming inferred from the DNA. A total of a few million clones appear in this sample, just under 95% of them only once. Approximately 0.39% of the sample is taken by the ten largest.

A word on this clone: Its antigen is currently not known. Base qualities are not provided; no much larger clone lies one nucleotide away.

Sequences SGHRS (CDR1) and YFSETQ (CDR2) are obtained from the germline V gene. The CDR3 goes from the cysteine to the phenylalanine over 14 residues. Only CDR3 DNA remains: 42 bases, in frame from the first base. V gives up 1 base and J gives up 5 bases, and the segment between their germline ends measures 12 bases. The donors were healthy, HIV-negative adults with no recently reported acute infections or vaccinations. Every donor was a Caucasian adult living in Nashville, Tennessee, USA. Magnetic negative selection was used to enrich CD4+ T cells, after which naive cells were positively selected on CD45RA and the negative fraction became the memory subset. Blood was obtained by leukapheresis, after which PBMCs were separated by Ficoll-Histopaque density gradient centrifugation and cryopreserved in liquid nitrogen vapor phase. Analytical flow cytometry was used to check the purity and quantity of each magnetically sorted T cell population. Each sorted fraction had its genomic DNA isolated and then quantified by UV absorbance on a Nanodrop 2000c.

The sequence joins TRBV5-1 to TRBJ1-2, and possibly TRBD1, on 6 matching bases. This receptor was obtained from a man between 18 and 29 years old in good health. Some clones in this sample may be carry-over from other donors' samples. The sample was naive CD4+ T cells from PBMCs. The label giving this sample's cell subset or site can be read as: CD45RA+ positively selected. In nucleotide form, the sequence is TGCGCCAGCAGCTTGATGGCAGGGACATATGGCTACACCTTC. Translated, this gives CASSLMAGTYGYTF.